The rows below give T cell receptor beta chains drawn from one sample of a study of T-cell reconstitution after alpha-beta-depleted transplantation in children. TCRdb used MiXCR to reprocess the PCR reads, holding one entry per CDR3 protein. The sample yields some 290,000 distinct CDR3 sequences, approximately 9.8% seen once. The sample in question was PBMCs from the stem cell graft donor, obtained from the stem cell graft. These receptors came from a human donor who donated a stem cell graft to a child with SCID. Both conserved end residues are trimmed from each CDR3.

v_call	j_call	cdr3_aa
TRBV6-1	TRBJ2-1	ASSESGQFYNEQF
TRBV6-5	TRBJ1-1	ASSYTGSGTEAF
TRBV3-1	TRBJ1-2	ASSPTAGGYT
TRBV7-9	TRBJ2-1	ASSFELNEQF
TRBV25-1	TRBJ2-7	ASSEYEGQDYEQY
TRBV6-5	TRBJ2-3	ASSYGTIGDTQY
TRBV12-3/TRBV12-4	TRBJ1-2	ASSLGFGYT
TRBV5-1	TRBJ2-1	ASSPGDGLYNEQF
TRBV9	TRBJ1-6	ASSARDQGGSPLH
TRBV5-1	TRBJ2-1	ASSLADTSYNEQF
TRBV29-1	TRBJ2-7	SVFAQGESYLYEQY
TRBV21-1	TRBJ2-1	ASSRTAGLAGDNEQF